This entry features one T cell receptor beta chain sequence. Libraries were prepared by immunoSEQ multiplex PCR; TCRdb keeps only in-frame clonotypes and omits some of them. This table holds about 2.3 million clones, 85% to 95% found once. This specimen comes from a study of shared clonotypes between healthy human individuals. The V gene's germline CDR1 is SQVTM and CDR2 ANQGSEA. With 6 bases clipped from V and 0 bases from J, the junction kept 8 bases outside the gene matches. The CDR3 covers 17 residues. The donors, all of them Caucasian adults, lived in Nashville, Tennessee. Sequenced: naive CD4+ T cells from PBMCs. Subset noted: CD45RA+ positively selected. This TCR derives from a man between 18 and 29 years old in good health. Some clones in this sample may be carry-over from other donors' samples. The V call is TRBV29-1, the J call TRBJ2-1; 13 bases are shared with TRBD2. This CDR3 reads CSVSGLAGPSSYNEQFF. The CDR3 bases are TGCAGCGTCTCGGGACTAGCGGGACCGAGCTCCTACAATGAGCAGTTCTTC.